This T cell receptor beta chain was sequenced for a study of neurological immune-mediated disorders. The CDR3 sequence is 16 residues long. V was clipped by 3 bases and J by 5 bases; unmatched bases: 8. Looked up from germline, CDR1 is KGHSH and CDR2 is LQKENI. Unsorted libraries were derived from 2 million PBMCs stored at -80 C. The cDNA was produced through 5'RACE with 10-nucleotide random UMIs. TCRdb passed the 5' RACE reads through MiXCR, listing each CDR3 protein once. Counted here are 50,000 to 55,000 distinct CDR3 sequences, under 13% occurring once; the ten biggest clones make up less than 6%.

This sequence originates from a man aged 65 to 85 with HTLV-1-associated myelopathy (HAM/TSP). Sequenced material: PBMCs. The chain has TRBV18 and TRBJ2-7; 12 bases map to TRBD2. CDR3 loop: CASSPSTSGRTHEQYF. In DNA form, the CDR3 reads TGTGCCAGCTCACCGTCGACTAGCGGGAGAACCCACGAGCAGTACTTC.